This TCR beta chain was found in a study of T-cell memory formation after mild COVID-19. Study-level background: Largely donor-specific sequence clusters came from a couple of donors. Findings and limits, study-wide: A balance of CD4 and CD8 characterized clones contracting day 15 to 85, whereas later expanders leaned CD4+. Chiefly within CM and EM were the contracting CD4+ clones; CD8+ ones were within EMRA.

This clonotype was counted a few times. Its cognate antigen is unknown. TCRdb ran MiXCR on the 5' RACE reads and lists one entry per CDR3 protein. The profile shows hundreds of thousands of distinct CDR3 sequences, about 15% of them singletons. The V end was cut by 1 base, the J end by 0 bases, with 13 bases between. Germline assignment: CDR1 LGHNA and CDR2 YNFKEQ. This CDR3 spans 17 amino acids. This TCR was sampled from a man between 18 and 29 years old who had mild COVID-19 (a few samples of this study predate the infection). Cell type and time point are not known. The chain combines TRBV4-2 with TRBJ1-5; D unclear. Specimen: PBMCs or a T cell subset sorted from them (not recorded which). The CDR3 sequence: CASSQVRTDGSNQPQHF. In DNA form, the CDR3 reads TGTGCCAGCAGCCAAGTTAGGACGGACGGTAGCAATCAGCCCCAGCATTTT.